This record covers a single T cell receptor beta chain. V was shortened by 0 bases and J by 5 bases, with 10 bases between the two germline ends. The germline V gene has CDR1 LNHNV and CDR2 YYDKDF (reference sequence). The CDR3 spans 14 residues. The entry originates in a study of T cells in localized non-small cell lung cancer. This table comes from immunoSEQ multiplex PCR, and its TCRdb copy is limited to in-frame clones, with some not included. The sample comprises about 7,600 clones, around 60% of which are singletons, and under 8% rests with the top ten. The sequence was collected from a male donor at least 60 years old with stage I squamous cell lung carcinoma. Here the sequenced sample was lymph node tissue, taken before any cancer treatment. The rearrangement uses TRBV15 and TRBJ1-1; no clear D gene. The CDR3 spells CATSRDGTGTEAFF. As DNA, the CDR3 is TGTGCCACCAGCAGAGATGGAACGGGAACTGAAGCTTTCTTT.